This record concerns one T cell receptor beta chain sequence. The data originate from a study of STAT5B mutations in CD4+ large granular lymphocyte leukemia. This CDR3 region has 14 residues. Germline V gene lookup returns CDR1 MNHNS and CDR2 SASEGT. The junction had 8 bases not matched to a gene; V was cut back by 6 bases and J by 8 bases. Generated by immunoSEQ multiplex PCR, the TCRdb table keeps only in-frame clones and is missing some. The repertoire holds 15,000 to 25,000 clones, with approximately 84% as singletons. V usage is TRBV6-1 and J usage is TRBJ1-4; 8 bases map to TRBD1. This sequence originates from a human donor in good health. The sample taken for sequencing was CD4+ T cells from blood buffy coats. The CDR3 nucleotides are TGTGCCAGCAGGGACAGGGCTTGGGGAGAAAAACTGTTTTTT. It yields the protein CASRDRAWGEKLFF.